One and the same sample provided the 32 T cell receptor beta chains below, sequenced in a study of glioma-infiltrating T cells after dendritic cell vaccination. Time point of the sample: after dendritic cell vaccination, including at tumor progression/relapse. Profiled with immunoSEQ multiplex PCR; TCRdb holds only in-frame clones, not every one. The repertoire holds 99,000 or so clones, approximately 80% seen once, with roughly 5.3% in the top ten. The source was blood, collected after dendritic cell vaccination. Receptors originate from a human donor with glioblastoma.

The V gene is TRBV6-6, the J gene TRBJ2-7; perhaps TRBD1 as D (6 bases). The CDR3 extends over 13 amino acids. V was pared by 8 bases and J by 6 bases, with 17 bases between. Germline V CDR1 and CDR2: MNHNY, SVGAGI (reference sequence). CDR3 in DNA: TGTGCCAGCGGCTCGAGGGGGAAAGGCGAGCAGTACTTC. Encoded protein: CASGSRGKGEQYF.

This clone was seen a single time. The CDR3: CASWTGFDTGELFF. The CDR3 DNA follows: TGTGCCAGCTGGACAGGGTTCGACACCGGGGAGCTGTTTTTT. This chain links TRBV2 with TRBJ2-2; 8 bases agree with TRBD1. V gave up 8 bases and J gave up 3 bases; unmatched junction bases: 5. This CDR3 contains 14 residues. Germline lookup yields CDR1 SNHLY and CDR2 FYNNEI.

CDR3 residues: CASSPRGYEQYF. In DNA, the CDR3 is TGCGCCAGCAGCCCAAGGGGATACGAGCAGTACTTC. The gene calls are TRBV5-1 and TRBJ2-7; D is perhaps TRBD1 (5 bases). CDR1 is SGHRS, CDR2 YFSETQ, per germline. V was pared by 4 bases and J by 4 bases, with 9 bases between. This CDR3 region has 12 residues.

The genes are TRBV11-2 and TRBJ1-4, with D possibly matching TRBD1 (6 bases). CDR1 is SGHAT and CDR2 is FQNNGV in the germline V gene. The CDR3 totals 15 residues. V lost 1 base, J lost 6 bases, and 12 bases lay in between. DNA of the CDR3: TGTGCCAGCAGCTTAGTCACAGGGAGTCATGAAAAACTGTTTTTT. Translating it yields CASSLVTGSHEKLFF.

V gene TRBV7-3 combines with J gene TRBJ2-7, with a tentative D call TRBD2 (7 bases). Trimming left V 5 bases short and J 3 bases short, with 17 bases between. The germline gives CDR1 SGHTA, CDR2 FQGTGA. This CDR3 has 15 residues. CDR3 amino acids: CASSLGGATIYEQYF. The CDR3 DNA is TGTGCCAGCAGCCTGGGGGGGGCTACCATCTACGAGCAGTACTTC.

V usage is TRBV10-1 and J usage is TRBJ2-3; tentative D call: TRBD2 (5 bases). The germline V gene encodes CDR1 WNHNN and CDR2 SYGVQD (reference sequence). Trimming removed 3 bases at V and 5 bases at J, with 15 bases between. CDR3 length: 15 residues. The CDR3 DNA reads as TGCGCCAGCAGTGAAGGAGCTAGCTTGGGAGATACGCAGTATTTT. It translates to CASSEGASLGDTQYF.

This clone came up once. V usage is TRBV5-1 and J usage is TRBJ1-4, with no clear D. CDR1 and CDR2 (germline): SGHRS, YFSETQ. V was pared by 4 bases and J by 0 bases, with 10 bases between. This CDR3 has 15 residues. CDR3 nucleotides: TGCGCCAGCAGCCCCGACGGGGCAACTAATGAAAAACTGTTTTTT. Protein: CASSPDGATNEKLFF.

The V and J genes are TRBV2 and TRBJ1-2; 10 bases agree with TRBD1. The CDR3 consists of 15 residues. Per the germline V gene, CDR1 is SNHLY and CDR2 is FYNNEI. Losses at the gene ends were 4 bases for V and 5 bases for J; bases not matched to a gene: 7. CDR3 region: CASSVDRGRGYGYTF. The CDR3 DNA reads TGTGCCAGCAGTGTAGACAGGGGGCGTGGGTATGGCTACACCTTC.

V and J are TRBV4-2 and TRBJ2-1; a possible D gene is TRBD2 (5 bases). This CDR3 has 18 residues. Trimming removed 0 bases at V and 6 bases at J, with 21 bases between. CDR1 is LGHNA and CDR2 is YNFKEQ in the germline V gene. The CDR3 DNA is TGTGCCAGCAGCCAAGAAATTTTGGAGGCTTCTTATGGCAATGAGCAGTTCTTC. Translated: CASSQEILEASYGNEQFF.

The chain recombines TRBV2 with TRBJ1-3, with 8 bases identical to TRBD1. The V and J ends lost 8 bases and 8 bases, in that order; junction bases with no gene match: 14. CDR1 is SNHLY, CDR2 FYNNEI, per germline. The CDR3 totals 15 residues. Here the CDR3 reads CASCWQVQGADTIYF. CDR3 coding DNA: TGTGCCAGCTGCTGGCAGGTCCAGGGGGCGGACACCATATATTTT.

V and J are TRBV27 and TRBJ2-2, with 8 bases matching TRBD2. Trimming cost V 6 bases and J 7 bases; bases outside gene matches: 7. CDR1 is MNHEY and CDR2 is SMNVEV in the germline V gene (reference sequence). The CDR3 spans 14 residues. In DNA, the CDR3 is TGTGCCAGCAGCATCGGACTAGCAAACGGGGAGCTGTTTTTT. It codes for CASSIGLANGELFF.

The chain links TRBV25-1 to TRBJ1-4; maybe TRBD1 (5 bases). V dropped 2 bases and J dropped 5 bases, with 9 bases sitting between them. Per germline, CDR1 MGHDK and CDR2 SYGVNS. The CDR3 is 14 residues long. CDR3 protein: CASSEGGKNEKLFF. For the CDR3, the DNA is TGTGCCAGCAGTGAAGGGGGGAAGAATGAAAAACTGTTTTTT.

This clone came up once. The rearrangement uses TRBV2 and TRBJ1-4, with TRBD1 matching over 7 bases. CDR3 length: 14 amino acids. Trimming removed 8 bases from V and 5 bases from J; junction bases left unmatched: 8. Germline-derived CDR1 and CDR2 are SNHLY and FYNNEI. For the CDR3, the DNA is TGTGCCAGCGGGCAGGGACAGCCCAATGAAAAACTGTTTTTT. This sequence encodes CASGQGQPNEKLFF.

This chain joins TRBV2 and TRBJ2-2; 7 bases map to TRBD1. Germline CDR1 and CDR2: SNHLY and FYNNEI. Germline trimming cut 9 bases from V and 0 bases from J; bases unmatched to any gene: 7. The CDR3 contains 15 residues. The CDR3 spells CASTTGVSNTGELFF. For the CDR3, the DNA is TGTGCCAGTACTACAGGGGTCTCGAACACCGGGGAGCTGTTTTTT.

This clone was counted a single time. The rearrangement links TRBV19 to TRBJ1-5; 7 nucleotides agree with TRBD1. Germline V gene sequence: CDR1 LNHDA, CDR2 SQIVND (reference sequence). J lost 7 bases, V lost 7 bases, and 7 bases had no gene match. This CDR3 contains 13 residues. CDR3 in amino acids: CASKDRVKQPQHF. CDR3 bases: TGTGCCAGTAAAGACAGGGTTAAGCAGCCCCAGCATTTT.

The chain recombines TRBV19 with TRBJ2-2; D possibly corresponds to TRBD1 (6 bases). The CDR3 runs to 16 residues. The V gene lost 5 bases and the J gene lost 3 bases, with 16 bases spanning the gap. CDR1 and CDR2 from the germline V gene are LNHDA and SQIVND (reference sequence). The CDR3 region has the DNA TGTGCCAGTAGTGTACAGGGTAGCTGGGACACCGGGGAGCTGTTTTTT. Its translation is CASSVQGSWDTGELFF.

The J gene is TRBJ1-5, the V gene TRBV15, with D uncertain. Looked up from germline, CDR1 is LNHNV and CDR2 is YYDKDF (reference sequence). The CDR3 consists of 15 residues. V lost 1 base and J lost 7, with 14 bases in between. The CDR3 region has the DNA TGTGCCACCAGCAGAGGGGGAGGGTTTGGGCAGCCCCAGCATTTT. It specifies CATSRGGGFGQPQHF.

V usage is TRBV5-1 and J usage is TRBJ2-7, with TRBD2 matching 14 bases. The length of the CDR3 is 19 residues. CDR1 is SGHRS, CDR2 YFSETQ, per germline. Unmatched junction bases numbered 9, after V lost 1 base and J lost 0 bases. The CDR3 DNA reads TGCGCCAGCAGCTTGTGGACTAGCGGGGGGAACTACAACTCCTACGAGCAGTACTTC. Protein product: CASSLWTSGGNYNSYEQYF.

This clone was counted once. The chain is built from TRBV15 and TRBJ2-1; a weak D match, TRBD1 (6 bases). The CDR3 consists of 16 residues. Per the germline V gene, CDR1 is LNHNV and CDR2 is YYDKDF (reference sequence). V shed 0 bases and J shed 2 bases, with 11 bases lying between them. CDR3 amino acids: CATSRDKQGAYNEQFF. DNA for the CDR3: TGTGCCACCAGCAGAGATAAACAGGGAGCCTACAATGAGCAGTTCTTC. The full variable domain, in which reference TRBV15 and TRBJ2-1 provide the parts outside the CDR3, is DAMVIQNPRYQVTQFGKPVTLSCSQTLNHNVMYWYQQKSSQAPKLLFHYYDKDFNNEADTPDNFQSRRPNTSFCFLDIRSPGLGDTAMYLCATSRDKQGAYNEQFFGPGTRLTVL.

CDR3 loop: CASTGTGRGYGYTF. The DNA of the CDR3 is TGCGCCAGCACCGGGACAGGGCGCGGCTATGGCTACACCTTC. The chain employs TRBV10-2 and TRBJ1-2; 9 bases fit TRBD1. The CDR3 loop spans 14 amino acids. Trimming removed 7 bases from V and 4 bases from J; junction bases left unmatched: 7. Germline loops: CDR1 WSHSY, CDR2 SAAADI.

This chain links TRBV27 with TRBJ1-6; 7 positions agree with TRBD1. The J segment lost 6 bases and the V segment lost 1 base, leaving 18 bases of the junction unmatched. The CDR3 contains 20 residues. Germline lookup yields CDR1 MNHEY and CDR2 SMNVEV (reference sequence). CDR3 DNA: TGTGCCAGCAGTTTATATTGGTCAAGAGGGGGCGGACGGTTTAATTCACCCCTCCACTTT. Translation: CASSLYWSRGGGRFNSPLHF.

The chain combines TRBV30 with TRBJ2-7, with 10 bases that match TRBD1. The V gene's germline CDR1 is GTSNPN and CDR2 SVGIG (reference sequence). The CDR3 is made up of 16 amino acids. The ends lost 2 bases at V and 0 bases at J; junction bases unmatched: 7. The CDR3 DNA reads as TGTGCCTGGAGTACCCGGACAGGGGGTTCCTCCTACGAGCAGTACTTC. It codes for CAWSTRTGGSSYEQYF.

CDR3 loop: CASSFLYRDASEAFF. For the CDR3, the DNA is TGCGCCAGCAGCTTCCTCTACAGGGACGCCAGTGAAGCTTTCTTT. This sequence joins TRBV5-1 and TRBJ1-1; possibly TRBD1 for D (6 bases). Germline V gene lookup returns CDR1 SGHRS and CDR2 YFSETQ. V gave up 2 bases and J gave up 7 bases, with 18 bases separating them. The CDR3 runs to 15 residues.

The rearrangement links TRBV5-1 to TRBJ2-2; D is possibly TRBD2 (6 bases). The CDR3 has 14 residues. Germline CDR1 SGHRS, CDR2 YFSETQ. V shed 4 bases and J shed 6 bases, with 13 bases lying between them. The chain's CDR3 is CASSPGTLAGELFF. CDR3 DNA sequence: TGCGCCAGCAGCCCCGGGACTCTAGCCGGGGAGCTGTTTTTT. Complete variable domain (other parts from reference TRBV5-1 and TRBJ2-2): KAGVTQTPRYLIKTRGQQVTLSCSPISGHRSVSWYQQTPGQGLQFLFEYFSETQRNKGNFPGRFSGRQFSNSRSEMNVSTLELGDSALYLCASSPGTLAGELFFGEGSRLTVL.

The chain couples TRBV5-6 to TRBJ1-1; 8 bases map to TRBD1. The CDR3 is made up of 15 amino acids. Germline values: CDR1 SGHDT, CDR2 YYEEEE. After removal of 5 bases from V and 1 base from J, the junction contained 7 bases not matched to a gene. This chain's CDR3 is CASSFTGTGNTEAFF. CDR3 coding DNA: TGTGCCAGCAGTTTTACCGGGACAGGGAACACTGAAGCTTTCTTT.

CDR3 region: CAWSVLLGLAGGGGELFF. The CDR3 nucleotides are TGTGCCTGGAGTGTACTTCTAGGGCTAGCGGGAGGTGGAGGGGAGCTGTTTTTT. The chain is built from TRBV30 and TRBJ2-2; 11 positions agree with TRBD2. The CDR3 runs 18 residues. The V gene's germline CDR1 is GTSNPN and CDR2 SVGIG (reference sequence). With V trimmed by 0 bases and J by 8 bases, 14 bases remained unmatched.

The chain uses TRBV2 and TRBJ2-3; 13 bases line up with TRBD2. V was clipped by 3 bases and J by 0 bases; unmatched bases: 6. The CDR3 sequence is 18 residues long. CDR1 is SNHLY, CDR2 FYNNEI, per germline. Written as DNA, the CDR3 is TGTGCCAGCAGTGAGAGACTAGCGGGAGGCACAAGCACAGATACGCAGTATTTT. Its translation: CASSERLAGGTSTDTQYF.

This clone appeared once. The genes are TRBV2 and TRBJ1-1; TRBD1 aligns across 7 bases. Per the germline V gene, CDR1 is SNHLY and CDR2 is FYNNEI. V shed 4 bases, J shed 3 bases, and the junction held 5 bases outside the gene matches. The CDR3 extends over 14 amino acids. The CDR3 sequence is CASSAQGQDTEAFF. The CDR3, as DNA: TGTGCCAGCAGTGCACAGGGGCAAGACACTGAAGCTTTCTTT. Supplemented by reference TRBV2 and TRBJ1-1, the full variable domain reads EPEVTQTPSHQVTQMGQEVILRCVPISNHLYFYWYRQILGQKVEFLVSFYNNEISEKSEIFDDQFSVERPDGSNFTLKIRSTKLEDSAMYFCASSAQGQDTEAFFGQGTRLTVV.

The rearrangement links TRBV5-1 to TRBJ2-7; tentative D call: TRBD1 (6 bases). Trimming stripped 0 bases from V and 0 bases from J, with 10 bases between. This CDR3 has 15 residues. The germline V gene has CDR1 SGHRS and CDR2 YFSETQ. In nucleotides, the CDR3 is TGCGCCAGCAGCTTGGGAGGGGGAACCTCCTACGAGCAGTACTTC. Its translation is CASSLGGGTSYEQYF.

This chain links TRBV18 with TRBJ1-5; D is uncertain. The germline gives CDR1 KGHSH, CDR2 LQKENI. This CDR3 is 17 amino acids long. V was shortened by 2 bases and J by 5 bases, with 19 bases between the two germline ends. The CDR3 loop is CASSPSFIARGDQPQHF. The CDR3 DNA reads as TGTGCCAGCTCACCATCATTCATCGCCCGGGGAGATCAGCCCCAGCATTTT.

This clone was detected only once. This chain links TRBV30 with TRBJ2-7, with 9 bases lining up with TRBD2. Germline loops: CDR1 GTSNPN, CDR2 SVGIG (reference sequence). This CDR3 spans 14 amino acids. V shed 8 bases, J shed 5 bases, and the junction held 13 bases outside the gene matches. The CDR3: CAARRAGGRHEQYF. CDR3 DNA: TGTGCCGCCAGAAGGGCGGGAGGGCGCCACGAGCAGTACTTC.

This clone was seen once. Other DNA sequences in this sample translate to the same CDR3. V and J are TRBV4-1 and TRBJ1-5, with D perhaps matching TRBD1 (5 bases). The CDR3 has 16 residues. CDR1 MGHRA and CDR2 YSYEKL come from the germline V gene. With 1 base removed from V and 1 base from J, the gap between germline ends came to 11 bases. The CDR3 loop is CASSQVVGGSNQPQHF. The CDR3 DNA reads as TGCGCCAGCAGCCAAGTAGTCGGGGGAAGCAATCAGCCCCAGCATTTT.